These 28 T cell receptor beta chains came from one sample sequenced in a study of early T cells in non-severe SARS-CoV-2 infection. TCRdb ran MiXCR on the 5' RACE reads and lists one entry per CDR3 protein. This sample has 25,000 to 35,000 distinct CDR3 sequences; 6% to 7.5% occur once, and the top ten carry about 34%. The sequencing here drew on whole blood, taken at baseline. These receptors all come from an adult who was a healthcare worker with PCR-confirmed SARS-CoV-2 infection or an uninfected control (not recorded which).

This clonotype has at least ten counts. This chain joins TRBV5-6 and TRBJ2-2; D uncertain. The CDR3 totals 14 residues. The germline V gene encodes CDR1 SGHDT and CDR2 YYEEEE. V lost 1 base and J 4 bases, leaving 8 bases between the germline ends. CDR3 residues: CASSLLGGTGELFF. The CDR3 DNA reads TGTGCCAGCAGCTTGTTAGGTGGCACCGGGGAGCTGTTTTTT.

At least ten counts were recorded for this clonotype. This CDR3 reads CASSRYDDREYF. The CDR3, as DNA: TGTGCCAGCAGCCGCTACGACGATCGGGAGTACTTC. This sequence joins TRBV7-2 and TRBJ2-7; the D is unclear. V dropped 5 bases and J dropped 11 bases, with 16 bases sitting between them. CDR1 is SGHTA and CDR2 is FQGNSA in the germline V gene. The length of the CDR3 is 12 residues.

This clonotype was detected ten times or more. The chain joins TRBV5-1 to TRBJ1-4, with D uncertain. Trimming took 4 bases from V and 0 from J, leaving 7 bases between them. This CDR3 has 14 amino acids. The germline gives CDR1 SGHRS, CDR2 YFSETQ. The CDR3 protein is CASSGGTTNEKLFF. The CDR3 DNA reads TGCGCCAGCAGCGGAGGGACAACTAATGAAAAACTGTTTTTT.

This clonotype occurred many times. The J gene is TRBJ2-7, the V gene TRBV10-3; D is perhaps TRBD1 (6 bases). This CDR3 is built from 14 residues. V lost 6 bases, J lost 3 bases, and 15 bases lay in between. Germline loops: CDR1 ENHRY, CDR2 SYGVKD. CDR3 sequence (DNA): TGTGCCATCAGCTTCCGGGACATATACTACGAGCAGTACTTC. It is translated as CAISFRDIYYEQYF.

The chain uses TRBV20-1 and TRBJ2-1; 7 bases align to TRBD2. Germline V gene data show CDR1 as DFQATT and CDR2 as SNEGSKA (reference sequence). V lost 3 bases to trimming and J lost 0 bases; unmatched junction nucleotides: 5. This CDR3 region has 15 residues. For the CDR3, the DNA is TGCAGTGCTAGTGAGGCTAGCGGCTCCTACAATGAGCAGTTCTTC. Its translation: CSASEASGSYNEQFF.

This clonotype appeared many times. The chain links TRBV20-1 to TRBJ1-1, with a tentative D call TRBD1 (6 bases). This CDR3 is built from 14 residues. V gave up 5 bases and J gave up 0 bases, with 13 bases separating them. Germline V gives CDR1 DFQATT, CDR2 SNEGSKA (reference sequence). CDR3 nucleotides: TGCAGTGCTGCCCCTGGGACACTGAACACTGAAGCTTTCTTT. It is translated as CSAAPGTLNTEAFF.

This clonotype appeared a few times. The rearrangement uses TRBV2 and TRBJ2-7; 10 bases agree with TRBD1. The CDR3 runs 16 residues. Germline V lookup: CDR1 SNHLY, CDR2 FYNNEI. V lost 6 bases, J lost 1 base, and 9 bases stayed unmatched. CDR3 coding DNA: TGTGCCAGCAGGTTTAGTCCGGACAGGGGGTCCTACGAGCAGTACTTC. Translation gives CASRFSPDRGSYEQYF.

A note on this clonotype: A read error is possible here, since a much larger clone lies one base away. The chain uses TRBV12-3 or TRBV12-4 and TRBJ1-1; a weak D match, TRBD1 (6 bases). The CDR3 has 14 amino acids. This CDR3 is CASSYPGRDTEASF. CDR3 nucleotide sequence: TGTGCCAGCAGTTACCCGGGGAGGGACACTGAAGCTTCCTTT.

The table lists this clonotype with many counts. The chain links TRBV7-9 to TRBJ1-3, with D uncertain. The V and J ends lost 3 bases and 3 bases respectively, with 12 bases between them. The V gene's germline CDR1 is SEHNR and CDR2 FQNEAQ (reference sequence). The length of the CDR3 is 15 residues. CDR3 DNA: TGTGCCAGCAGCTTTAGACAAGTCAGTGGAAACACCATATATTTT. Protein sequence: CASSFRQVSGNTIYF.

This clonotype was counted between two and nine times. The chain uses TRBV7-9 and TRBJ2-5, with 7 bases that match TRBD1. Germline assignment: CDR1 SEHNR and CDR2 FQNEAQ (reference sequence). With V trimmed by 6 bases and J by 2 bases, 6 bases remained unmatched. The CDR3 runs to 14 residues. CDR3 coding DNA: TGTGCCAGCAGAACCGGGACAGTTCAAGAGACCCAGTACTTC. It yields the protein CASRTGTVQETQYF.

This clonotype was detected many times. The genes are TRBV4-3 and TRBJ1-3; no definite D call. The CDR3 is made up of 14 amino acids. V lost 4 bases and J lost 2, with 9 bases in between. Germline V gene sequence: CDR1 LGHNA, CDR2 YSLEER. The CDR3 region has the DNA TGCGCCAGCAGCCCAATAGGAACTGGAAACACCATATATTTT. It yields the protein CASSPIGTGNTIYF.

This clonotype was counted many times. The chain carries TRBV5-1 and TRBJ2-5; 7 positions match TRBD2. The germline V gene has CDR1 SGHRS and CDR2 YFSETQ. The CDR3 is 16 amino acids. Trimming took 0 bases from V and 1 from J; bases not matched to a gene: 6. The CDR3 spells CASSLVASGPQETQYF. CDR3 sequence (DNA): TGCGCCAGCAGCTTGGTGGCTAGCGGACCCCAAGAGACCCAGTACTTC.

This clonotype came up many times. The V gene is TRBV24-1, the J gene TRBJ2-2; TRBD1 agrees at 8 bases. The CDR3 runs to 16 residues. Germline CDR1 and CDR2: KGHDR and SFDVKD. The V gene end was trimmed by 9 bases and the J gene end by 3 bases; junction bases not matched to a gene: 11. CDR3: CATGSGQVIDTGELFF. In DNA form, the CDR3 reads TGTGCCACCGGTTCGGGACAGGTGATTGACACCGGGGAGCTGTTTTTT.

This clonotype was detected a few times. The chain employs TRBV20-1 and TRBJ2-2; 7 nucleotides match TRBD2. The length of the CDR3 is 16 residues. With V trimmed by 1 base and J by 2 bases, 7 bases remained unmatched. From germline, CDR1 is DFQATT and CDR2 SNEGSKA (reference sequence). CDR3 nucleotides: TGCAGTGCTAGAGCGGGCGGGAGAACCAACACCGGGGAGCTGTTTTTT. Protein sequence: CSARAGGRTNTGELFF.

There are a few counts of this clonotype. The chain links TRBV12-3 or TRBV12-4 to TRBJ2-7; D possibly corresponds to TRBD2 (6 bases). This CDR3 is 14 amino acids long. V was shortened by 6 bases and J by 0 bases, with 12 bases between the two germline ends. The DNA of the CDR3 is TGTGCCAGCAGCACGGGACTCCCCTCCTACGAGCAGTACTTC. Amino acids: CASSTGLPSYEQYF.

This clonotype was found a few times. V is TRBV10-3 and J is TRBJ2-2; 10 bases are shared with TRBD1. This CDR3 comprises 16 residues. V trimming: 0 bases; J trimming: 5 bases; junction bases outside the gene matches: 3. Germline V gene lookup returns CDR1 ENHRY and CDR2 SYGVKD. CDR3 DNA sequence: TGTGCCATCAGTGAGTCGACAGGGGGCAGGACCGGGGAGCTGTTTTTT. It is translated as CAISESTGGRTGELFF.

This clonotype was detected many times. V usage is TRBV20-1 and J usage is TRBJ2-7; tentatively, D is TRBD1 (5 bases). Trimming left V 1 base short and J 1 base short, with 8 bases between. The CDR3 length is 13 residues. Germline-derived CDR1 and CDR2 are DFQATT and SNEGSKA (reference sequence). CDR3 nucleotides: TGCAGTGCTAGAGGAGGACAATCCTACGAGCAGTACTTC. It is translated as CSARGGQSYEQYF.

This clonotype was observed many times. CDR3 residues: CAISGSATSTDTQYF. In DNA form, the CDR3 reads TGTGCCATCAGTGGGAGTGCAACTAGCACAGATACGCAGTATTTT. The chain couples TRBV10-3 to TRBJ2-3; D uncertain. Germline CDR1 ENHRY, CDR2 SYGVKD. The CDR3 is 15 amino acids. Between the trimmed V and J ends, which lost 4 bases and 0 bases, there was a span of 11 bases.

The chain has TRBV20-1 and TRBJ1-5; D gene ambiguous. Trimming took 0 bases from V and 4 from J, leaving 13 bases between them. The CDR3 is 15 amino acids. From germline, CDR1 is DFQATT and CDR2 SNEGSKA (reference sequence). CDR3 DNA sequence: TGCAGTGCTAGAGAGGGCGTAAGAGGGAATCAGCCCCAGCATTTT. As protein: CSAREGVRGNQPQHF.

There are many counts of this clonotype. This rearrangement joins TRBV2 to TRBJ1-6, with D possibly TRBD1 on 6 matching bases. CDR1 is SNHLY and CDR2 is FYNNEI in the germline V gene. V lost 3 bases to trimming and J lost 4 bases, with 10 bases between them. CDR3 length: 15 residues. CDR3 DNA sequence: TGTGCCAGCAGTGAGGACAGCACTTATAATTCACCCCTCCACTTT. Its protein product is CASSEDSTYNSPLHF. The full variable domain, completed using reference TRBV2 and TRBJ1-6, is EPEVTQTPSHQVTQMGQEVILRCVPISNHLYFYWYRQILGQKVEFLVSFYNNEISEKSEIFDDQFSVERPDGSNFTLKIRSTKLEDSAMYFCASSEDSTYNSPLHFGNGTRLTVT.

This clonotype has a handful of counts. The rearrangement links TRBV12-3 or TRBV12-4 to TRBJ1-6; TRBD1 matches at 9 bases. This CDR3 is 13 amino acids long. J gave up 9 bases and V 7 bases, and 4 bases lay outside the gene matches. For the CDR3, the DNA is TGTGCCAGCATGGACAGGGGCGGTTCACCCCTCCACTTT. It encodes CASMDRGGSPLHF.

This clonotype occurred a few times. This chain uses TRBV9 with TRBJ2-1; 7 bases agree with TRBD2. The germline gives CDR1 SGDLS, CDR2 YYNGEE. The V segment lost 0 bases and the J segment 8 bases; nucleotides outside the gene matches: 5. The CDR3 sequence is 14 residues long. For the CDR3, the DNA is TGTGCCAGCAGCGTAGCTCCTAGCGGCTATGAGCAGTTCTTC. Translated, it gives CASSVAPSGYEQFF.

This clonotype came up many times. V gene TRBV6-1 combines with J gene TRBJ2-3, with 8 bases lining up with TRBD1. V lost 5 bases to trimming and J lost 5 bases; unmatched junction nucleotides: 6. Germline CDR1 MNHNS, CDR2 SASEGT. The CDR3 contains 14 residues. The CDR3 protein is CASSNRGAGDTQYF. CDR3 DNA: TGTGCCAGCAGTAACAGGGGGGCGGGAGATACGCAGTATTTT.

Notes on this clonotype: A read error may be the cause here, since a much bigger clone is one base away. This rearrangement joins TRBV11-2 to TRBJ2-2; no definite D call. Looked up from germline, CDR1 is SGHAT and CDR2 is FQNNGV. The CDR3 is made up of 16 amino acids. The ends were cut back, 5 bases at V and 1 base at J, with 14 bases in the middle. In DNA, the CDR3 is TGTGCCAGCAGCCCGACTCATTACATGAACACCGGGGAGCTGTTTTTT. Protein product: CASSPTHYMNTGELFF.

This clonotype was recorded at least ten times. V is TRBV4-2 and J is TRBJ2-1, with D perhaps matching TRBD1 or TRBD2 (5 bases each). The CDR3 runs 14 residues. Per the germline V gene, CDR1 is LGHNA and CDR2 is YNFKEQ. Deletions cut 0 bases from V and 10 bases from J, with 13 bases between. In DNA form, the CDR3 reads TGTGCCAGCAGCCAAGATCTTCAGGGACGGGAGCAGTTCTTC. The encoded protein is CASSQDLQGREQFF.

This clonotype was seen many times. The chain carries TRBV20-1 and TRBJ2-3; D possibly corresponds to TRBD1 (5 bases). This CDR3 has 14 residues. V lost 5 bases and J lost 1, with 13 bases in between. CDR1 and CDR2 from the germline V gene are DFQATT and SNEGSKA (reference sequence). CDR3 region: CSAPQGAGTDTQYF. The CDR3 DNA sequence: TGCAGTGCTCCCCAGGGCGCAGGCACAGATACGCAGTATTTT.

This clonotype was found many times. The rearrangement joins TRBV12-3 or TRBV12-4 to TRBJ2-7, with D possibly being TRBD1 (5 bases). The CDR3 is 13 amino acids. Trimming removed 3 bases from V and 7 bases from J, with 13 bases in between. DNA of the CDR3: TGTGCCAGCAGTTTGACAGCCCCTGGTGAGCAGTACTTC. Translating gives CASSLTAPGEQYF.

This clonotype was seen many times. The chain joins TRBV24-1 to TRBJ1-2; no reliable D call. V gave up 9 bases and J gave up 2 bases, with 6 bases separating them. CDR1 is KGHDR and CDR2 is SFDVKD in the germline V gene. This CDR3 is built from 11 residues. CDR3 bases: TGTGCCACCTCGGACAACTATGGCTACACCTTC. It is translated as CATSDNYGYTF.